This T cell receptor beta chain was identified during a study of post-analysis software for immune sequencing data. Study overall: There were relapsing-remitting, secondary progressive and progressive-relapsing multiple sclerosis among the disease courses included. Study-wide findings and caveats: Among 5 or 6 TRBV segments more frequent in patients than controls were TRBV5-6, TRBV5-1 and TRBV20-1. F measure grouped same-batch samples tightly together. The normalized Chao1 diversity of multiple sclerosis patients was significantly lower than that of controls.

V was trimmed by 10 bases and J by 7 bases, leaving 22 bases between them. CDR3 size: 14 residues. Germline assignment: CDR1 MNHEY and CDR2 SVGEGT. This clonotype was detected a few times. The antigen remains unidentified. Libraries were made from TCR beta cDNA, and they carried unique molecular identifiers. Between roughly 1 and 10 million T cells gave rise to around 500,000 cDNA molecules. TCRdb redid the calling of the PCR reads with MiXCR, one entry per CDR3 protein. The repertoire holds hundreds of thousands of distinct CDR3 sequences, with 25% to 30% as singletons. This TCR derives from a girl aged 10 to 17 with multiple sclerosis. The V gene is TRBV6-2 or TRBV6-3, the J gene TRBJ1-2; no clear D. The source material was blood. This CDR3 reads CATKEGSDVGGYTF. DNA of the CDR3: TGTGCCACCAAGGAGGGTTCAGATGTTGGTGGCTACACCTTC.